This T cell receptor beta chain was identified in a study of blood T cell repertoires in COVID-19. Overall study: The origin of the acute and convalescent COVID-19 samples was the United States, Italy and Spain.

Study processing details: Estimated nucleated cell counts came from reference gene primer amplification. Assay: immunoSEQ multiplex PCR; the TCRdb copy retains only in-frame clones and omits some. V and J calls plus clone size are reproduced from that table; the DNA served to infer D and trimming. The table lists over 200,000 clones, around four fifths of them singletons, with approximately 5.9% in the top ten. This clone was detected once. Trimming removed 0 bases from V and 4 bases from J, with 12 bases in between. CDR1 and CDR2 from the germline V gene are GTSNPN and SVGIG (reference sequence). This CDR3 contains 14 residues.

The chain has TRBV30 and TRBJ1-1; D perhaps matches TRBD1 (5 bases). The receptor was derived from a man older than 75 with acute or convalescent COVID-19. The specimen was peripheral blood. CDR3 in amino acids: CAWSVGSGFTEAFF. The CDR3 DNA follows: TGTGCCTGGAGTGTAGGGTCAGGGTTCACTGAAGCTTTCTTT. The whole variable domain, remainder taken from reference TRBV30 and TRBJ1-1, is SQTIHQWPATLVQPVGSPLSLECTVEGTSNPNLYWYRQAAGRGLQLLFYSVGIGQISSEVPQNLSASRPQDRQFILSSKKLLLSDSGFYLCAWSVGSGFTEAFFGQGTRLTVV.